The 15 T cell receptor beta chains below were found in one sample sequenced in a study of neurological immune-mediated disorders. TCRdb passed the 5' RACE reads through MiXCR, listing each CDR3 protein once. The table has more than 60,000 distinct CDR3 sequences, about 4% seen once. Sample: PBMCs. The receptors originated from a woman aged 45-65 years with multiple sclerosis.

This clonotype was picked up many times. The rearrangement joins TRBV12-3 or TRBV12-4 to TRBJ1-2, with unresolved D. The CDR3 is 16 residues long. V was trimmed by 1 base and J by 7 bases, leaving 19 bases between them. The CDR3 coding sequence is TGTGCCAGCAGTTTAGGGTGGGTTGGGTCGCCGGGTGGCTACACCTTC. It yields the protein CASSLGWVGSPGGYTF.

The sample holds many counts of this clonotype. This chain connects TRBV21-1 to TRBJ1-2; the table's D gene call, TRBD1, was not cross checked with the DNA. TRBV21-1 has pseudogene status. The CDR3 loop spans 15 amino acids. The CDR3 nucleotides are TGTGCCAGCACCATAAATCCGTGGACAGGGAGAGTCTGCACCTTC. Translation gives CASTINPWTGRVCTF.

This clonotype was detected many times. V gene TRBV20-1 combines with J gene TRBJ2-1, with D perhaps assigned TRBD1 or TRBD2 (6 bases each). Germline CDR1 and CDR2: DFQATT and SNEGSKA (reference sequence). The V end lost 3 bases, the J end lost 9 bases, and 12 bases lay between the germline ends. This CDR3 spans 12 amino acids. CDR3: CSASREGGEQFF. DNA for the CDR3: TGCAGTGCTAGCCGCGAGGGGGGTGAGCAGTTCTTC.

Turning to this clonotype: A much larger clone sits a single nucleotide away, making a read error possible. The chain carries TRBV4-3 and TRBJ2-1, with TRBD1 matching 8 bases. This CDR3 region has 12 residues. CDR1 LGHNA and CDR2 YSLEER come from the germline V gene. J gave up 16 bases and V 5 bases, and 10 bases lay outside the gene matches. This chain's CDR3 is CASSKQGGKRFF. The CDR3 bases are TGCGCCAGCAGCAAACAGGGGGGAAAAAGATTCTTC.

This clonotype appeared a few times. One end of the junction does not line up with germline, which may come from a read error. The rearrangement joins TRBV20-1 to TRBJ1-5; no firm D call. The germline gives CDR1 DFQATT, CDR2 SNEGSKA (reference sequence). This CDR3 comprises 13 residues. The DNA for the CDR3 is TGCAGTGCTAGAGCGGTTAGCAATCAGCCCCAGAATTTT. Residues: CSARAVSNQPQNF.

This clonotype came up many times. This sequence joins TRBV7-2 and TRBJ2-7; D gene ambiguous. Deletions cut 1 base from V and 3 bases from J, with 13 bases between. This CDR3 has 15 residues. CDR1 and CDR2 (germline): SGHTA, FQGNSA. The CDR3 coding sequence is TGTGCCAGCAGCTTAGGATTTGACACGAGCTACGAGCAGTACTTC. Amino acid sequence: CASSLGFDTSYEQYF.

The V gene is TRBV27, the J gene TRBJ2-1; maybe TRBD2 (5 bases). This CDR3 contains 16 residues. V was pared by 1 base and J by 0 bases, with 10 bases between. From germline, CDR1 is MNHEY and CDR2 SMNVEV (reference sequence). The CDR3: CASSLLGVSSYNEQFF. The DNA of the CDR3 is TGTGCCAGCAGTTTATTGGGAGTTAGCTCCTACAATGAGCAGTTCTTC.

The chain carries TRBV20-1 and TRBJ2-5; no clear D gene. CDR3 length: 14 residues. The germline V and J ends were trimmed by 0 bases and 4 bases, with 12 bases remaining between them. The V gene's germline CDR1 is DFQATT and CDR2 SNEGSKA (reference sequence). CDR3 residues: CSARDSSWGETQYF. In DNA, the CDR3 is TGCAGTGCTAGAGATTCCTCCTGGGGAGAGACCCAGTACTTC.

This clonotype has a count of ten or more. V usage is TRBV12-3 or TRBV12-4 and J usage is TRBJ1-1, with D possibly matching TRBD1 (5 bases). The V and J ends lost 6 bases and 10 bases respectively, with 15 bases between them. The CDR3 has 12 amino acids. CDR3 region: CASRPDSRAAFF. The CDR3 DNA follows: TGTGCCAGCAGGCCTGACAGCCGAGCAGCTTTCTTT.

This clonotype was detected ten times or more. This sequence joins TRBV7-2 and TRBJ2-2; D perhaps matches TRBD2 (6 bases). The CDR3 sequence is 14 residues long. The germline gives CDR1 SGHTA, CDR2 FQGNSA. The ends were cut back, 7 bases at V and 6 bases at J, with 15 bases in the middle. This CDR3 is CASNPGVKAGELFF. The CDR3 coding sequence is TGTGCCAGCAATCCGGGGGTTAAGGCCGGGGAGCTGTTTTTT.

This clonotype was recorded at least ten times. The V call is TRBV7-9, the J call TRBJ2-1; no clear D gene. Germline V gene lookup returns CDR1 SEHNR and CDR2 FQNEAQ (reference sequence). V gave up 3 bases and J gave up 7 bases, with 10 bases separating them. The CDR3 extends over 13 amino acids. CDR3 sequence: CASSFALGNEQFF. The CDR3 coding sequence is TGTGCCAGCAGCTTCGCCCTCGGGAATGAGCAGTTCTTC. The whole variable domain, filled in from reference TRBV7-9 and TRBJ2-1, reads DTGVSQNPRHKITKRGQNVTFRCDPISEHNRLYWYRQTLGQGPEFLTYFQNEAQLEKSRLLSDRFSAERPKGSFSTLEIQRTEQGDSAMYLCASSFALGNEQFFGPGTRLTVL.

This clonotype appeared many times. The chain carries TRBV7-2 and TRBJ1-1, with D possibly being TRBD1 (6 bases). Trimming took 6 bases from V and 5 from J, leaving 13 bases between them. Germline CDR1 and CDR2: SGHTA and FQGNSA. The CDR3 is made up of 13 amino acids. The CDR3 sequence is CASSSNRGTEAFF. The CDR3 DNA reads TGTGCCAGCAGTTCCAATAGGGGGACTGAAGCTTTCTTT.

This clonotype was seen many times. The rearrangement joins TRBV14 to TRBJ2-1, with TRBD2 matching over 7 bases. V lost 6 bases and J lost 4; bases outside the gene matches: 6. The CDR3 has 14 amino acids. Looked up from germline, CDR1 is SGHDN and CDR2 is FVKESK. CDR3 sequence (DNA): TGTGCCAGCAGTCCTAGCGGTTATTACAATGAGCAGTTCTTC. It yields the protein CASSPSGYYNEQFF.

This clonotype has a count of ten or more. This sequence joins TRBV5-6 and TRBJ2-1; 7 positions agree with TRBD2. Trimming at V came to 1 base and at J to 8 bases, leaving 9 bases not matched to a gene. Germline V gives CDR1 SGHDT, CDR2 YYEEEE. The CDR3 covers 15 residues. The CDR3 is CASSLRMWGRDEQFF. The CDR3 DNA follows: TGTGCCAGCAGCTTGAGGATGTGGGGGAGGGATGAGCAGTTCTTC.

In this sample, this clonotype turned up a few times. The CDR3 DNA reads as TGTGCCAGCAGCTTAAGGTCCGGTCTAGCGGGTCAAGAGACCCAGTACTTC. This translates into CASSLRSGLAGQETQYF. The chain employs TRBV11-1 and TRBJ2-5, with TRBD2 identical over 8 bases. Germline assignment: CDR1 SGHAT and CDR2 FQDESV (reference sequence). The V segment lost 2 bases and the J segment 2 bases; nucleotides outside the gene matches: 10. The CDR3 extends over 17 amino acids. The variable domain in full, completed from reference TRBV11-1 and TRBJ2-5, reads EAEVAQSPRYKITEKSQAVAFWCDPISGHATLYWYRQILGQGPELLVQFQDESVVDDSQLPKDRFSAERLKGVDSTLKIQPAELGDSAMYLCASSLRSGLAGQETQYFGPGTRLLVL.